This T cell receptor (beta chain) was recovered during a study of T cell repertoires in cytomegalovirus infection. In the study overall: CMV epitopes, recently identified HLA-C-restricted and well-studied HLA-B-restricted, were used. Both CMV infection and a matching HLA type were indicated by public TCR beta signatures. Overall study results and limits: Carriers of CMV and the relevant HLA type were discriminated by public TCR beta frequency. CMV-specific TCR beta clonotypes restricted by HLA-C dominated the ex vivo response.

Germline values: CDR1 MNHEY, CDR2 SMNVEV (reference sequence). This CDR3 has 15 amino acids. The V end lost 6 bases, the J end lost 8 bases, and 19 bases lay between the germline ends. TCRdb re-called the reads with MiXCR, one entry per CDR3 protein. Of around 300,000 distinct CDR3 sequences detected, roughly 25% appear once; the ten largest clones hold 13%. In regard to this clonotype: Its matching antigen is unknown.

The V gene is TRBV27, the J gene TRBJ1-4, with D maybe TRBD1 (6 bases). The sequence came from a human donor in good health (CMV status not recorded). Some clones in this sample may be carry-over from other donors' samples. This sample comprised cultured PBMCs, obtained from culture after CMV antigen stimulation. CDR3 loop: CASSYRQGSREKLFF. The CDR3, as DNA: TGTGCCAGCAGCTACCGCCAGGGGTCGAGGGAAAAACTGTTTTTT.